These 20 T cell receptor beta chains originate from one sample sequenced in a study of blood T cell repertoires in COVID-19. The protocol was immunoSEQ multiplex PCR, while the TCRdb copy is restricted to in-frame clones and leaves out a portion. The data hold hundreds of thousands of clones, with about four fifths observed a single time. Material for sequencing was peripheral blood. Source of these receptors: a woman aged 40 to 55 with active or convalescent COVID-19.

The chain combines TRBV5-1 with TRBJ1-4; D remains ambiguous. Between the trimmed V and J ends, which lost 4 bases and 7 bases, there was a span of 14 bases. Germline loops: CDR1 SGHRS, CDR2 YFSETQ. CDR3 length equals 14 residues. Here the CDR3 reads CASSPPGSAEKLFF. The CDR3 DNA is TGCGCCAGCAGCCCCCCGGGGTCGGCTGAAAAACTGTTTTTT. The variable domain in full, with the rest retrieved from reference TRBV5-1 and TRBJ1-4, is KAGVTQTPRYLIKTRGQQVTLSCSPISGHRSVSWYQQTPGQGLQFLFEYFSETQRNKGNFPGRFSGRQFSNSRSEMNVSTLELGDSALYLCASSPPGSAEKLFFGSGTQLSVL.

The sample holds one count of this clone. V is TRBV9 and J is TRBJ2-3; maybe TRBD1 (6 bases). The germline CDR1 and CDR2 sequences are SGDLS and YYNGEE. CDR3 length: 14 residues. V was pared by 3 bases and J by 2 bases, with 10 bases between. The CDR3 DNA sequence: TGTGCCAGCAGCGCGACAGGCCCCACAGATACGCAGTATTTT. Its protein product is CASSATGPTDTQYF.

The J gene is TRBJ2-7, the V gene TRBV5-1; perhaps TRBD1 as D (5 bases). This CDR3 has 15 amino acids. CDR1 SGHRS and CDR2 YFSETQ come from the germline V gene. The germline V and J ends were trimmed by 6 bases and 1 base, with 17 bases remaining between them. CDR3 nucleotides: TGCGCCAGCAAGATTGGGGCGGAGCTGTCCTACGAGCAGTACTTC. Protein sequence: CASKIGAELSYEQYF.

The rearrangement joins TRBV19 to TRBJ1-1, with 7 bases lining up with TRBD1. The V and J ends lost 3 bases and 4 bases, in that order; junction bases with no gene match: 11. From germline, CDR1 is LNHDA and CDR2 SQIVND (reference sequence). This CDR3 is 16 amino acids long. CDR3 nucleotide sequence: TGTGCCAGTAGTATCCATGACAGGGCATTGGGCACTGAAGCTTTCTTT. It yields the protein CASSIHDRALGTEAFF. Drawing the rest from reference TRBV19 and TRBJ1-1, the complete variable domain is DGGITQSPKYLFRKEGQNVTLSCEQNLNHDAMYWYRQDPGQGLRLIYYSQIVNDFQKGDIAEGYSVSREKKESFPLTVTSAQKNPTAFYLCASSIHDRALGTEAFFGQGTRLTVV.

The CDR3 nucleotides are TGTGCCAGCAGCTTTGTGGGACAGGGAAACACCATATATTTT. Protein product: CASSFVGQGNTIYF. V usage is TRBV7-9 and J usage is TRBJ1-3; 7 bases agree with TRBD1. Trimming cost V 3 bases and J 4 bases; bases outside gene matches: 3. The CDR3 loop spans 14 amino acids. CDR1 is SEHNR and CDR2 is FQNEAQ in the germline V gene (reference sequence).

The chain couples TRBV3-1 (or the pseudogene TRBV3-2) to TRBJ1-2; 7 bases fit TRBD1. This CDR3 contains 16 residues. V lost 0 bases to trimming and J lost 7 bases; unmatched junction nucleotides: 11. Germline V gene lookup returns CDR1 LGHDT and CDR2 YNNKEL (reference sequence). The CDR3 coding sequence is TGTGCCAGCAGCCAAGATCCAGAGGGGGCGATGGGTGGCTACACCTTC. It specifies CASSQDPEGAMGGYTF.

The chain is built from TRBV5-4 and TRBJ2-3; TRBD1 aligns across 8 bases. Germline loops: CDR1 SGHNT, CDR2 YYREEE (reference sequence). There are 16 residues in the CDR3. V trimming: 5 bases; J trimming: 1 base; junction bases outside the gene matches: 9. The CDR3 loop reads CASRDAQDRGTDTQYF. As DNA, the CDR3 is TGTGCCAGCAGGGACGCGCAGGACAGGGGCACAGATACGCAGTATTTT.

The DNA of the CDR3 is TGTGCCAGCAGCTTAGCGTCTTCCTACGAGCAGTACTTC. Protein sequence: CASSLASSYEQYF. The chain combines TRBV7-9 with TRBJ2-7; D gene ambiguous. The CDR3 covers 13 residues. The V and J ends lost 0 bases and 1 base respectively, with 4 bases between them. The V gene's germline CDR1 is SEHNR and CDR2 FQNEAQ (reference sequence).

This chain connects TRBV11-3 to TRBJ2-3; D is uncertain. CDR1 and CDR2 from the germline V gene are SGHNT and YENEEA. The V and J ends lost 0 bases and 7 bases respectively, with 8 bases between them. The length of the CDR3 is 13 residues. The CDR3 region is CASSLERSYTQYF. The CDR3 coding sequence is TGTGCCAGCAGCTTAGAGAGGTCATATACGCAGTATTTT.

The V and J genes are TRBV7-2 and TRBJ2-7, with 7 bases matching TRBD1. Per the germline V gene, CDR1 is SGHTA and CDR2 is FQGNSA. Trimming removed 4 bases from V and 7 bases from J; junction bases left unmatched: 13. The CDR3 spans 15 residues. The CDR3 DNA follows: TGTGCCAGCAGCTACCAGGGACAGCCCCTCAGGGAGCAGTACTTC. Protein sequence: CASSYQGQPLREQYF.

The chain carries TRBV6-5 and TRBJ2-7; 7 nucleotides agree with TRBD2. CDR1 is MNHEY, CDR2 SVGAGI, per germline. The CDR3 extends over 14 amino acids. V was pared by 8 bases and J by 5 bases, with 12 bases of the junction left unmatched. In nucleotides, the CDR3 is TGTGCCAGCGGTCTAGACAGCGGGACCAACGAGCAGTACTTC. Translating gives CASGLDSGTNEQYF.

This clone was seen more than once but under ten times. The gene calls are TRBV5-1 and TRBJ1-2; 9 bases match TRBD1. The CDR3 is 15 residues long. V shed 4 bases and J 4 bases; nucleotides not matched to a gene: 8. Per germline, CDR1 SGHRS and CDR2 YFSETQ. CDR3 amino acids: CASSQDPTGGYGYTF. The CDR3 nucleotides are TGCGCCAGCAGCCAGGATCCGACAGGGGGCTATGGCTACACCTTC.

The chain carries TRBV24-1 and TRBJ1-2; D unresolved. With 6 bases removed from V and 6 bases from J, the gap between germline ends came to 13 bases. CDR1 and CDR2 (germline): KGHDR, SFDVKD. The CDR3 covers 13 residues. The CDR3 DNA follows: TGTGCCACCAGTATGCGGGGTGAGGATGGCTACACCTTC. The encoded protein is CATSMRGEDGYTF.

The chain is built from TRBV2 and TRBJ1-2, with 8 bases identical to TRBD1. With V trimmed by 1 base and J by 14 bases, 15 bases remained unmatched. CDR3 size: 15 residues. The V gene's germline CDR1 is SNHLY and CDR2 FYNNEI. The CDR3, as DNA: TGTGCCAGCAGTGAAGGCCCCGGGACAGGAAGCTGGAGTACCTTC. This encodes CASSEGPGTGSWSTF.

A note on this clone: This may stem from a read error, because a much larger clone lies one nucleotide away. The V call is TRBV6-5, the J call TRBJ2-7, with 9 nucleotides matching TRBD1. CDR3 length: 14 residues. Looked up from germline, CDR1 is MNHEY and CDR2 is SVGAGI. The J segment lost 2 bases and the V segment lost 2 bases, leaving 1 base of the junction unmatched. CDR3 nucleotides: TGTGCCAGCAGTTACGGGGACAGGGCCTACGAGCAGTACTTC. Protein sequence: CASSYGDRAYEQYF.

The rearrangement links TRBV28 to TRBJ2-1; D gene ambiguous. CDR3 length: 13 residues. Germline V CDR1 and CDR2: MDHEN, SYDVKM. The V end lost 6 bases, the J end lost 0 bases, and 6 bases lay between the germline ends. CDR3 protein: CASSYRSYNEQFF. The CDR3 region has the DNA TGTGCCAGCAGCTATCGCTCCTACAATGAGCAGTTCTTC.

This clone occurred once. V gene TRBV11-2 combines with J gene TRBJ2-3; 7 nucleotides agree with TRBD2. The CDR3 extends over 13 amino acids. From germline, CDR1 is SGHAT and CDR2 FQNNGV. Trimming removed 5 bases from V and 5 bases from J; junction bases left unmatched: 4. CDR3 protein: CASSGGRGDTQYF. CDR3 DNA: TGTGCCAGCAGCGGGGGGAGGGGAGATACGCAGTATTTT.

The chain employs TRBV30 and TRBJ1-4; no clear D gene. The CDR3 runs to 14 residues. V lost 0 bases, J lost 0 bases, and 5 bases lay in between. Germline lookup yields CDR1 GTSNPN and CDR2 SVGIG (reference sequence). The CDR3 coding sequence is TGTGCCTGGAGTGTGAGTGCAACTAATGAAAAACTGTTTTTT. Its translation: CAWSVSATNEKLFF.

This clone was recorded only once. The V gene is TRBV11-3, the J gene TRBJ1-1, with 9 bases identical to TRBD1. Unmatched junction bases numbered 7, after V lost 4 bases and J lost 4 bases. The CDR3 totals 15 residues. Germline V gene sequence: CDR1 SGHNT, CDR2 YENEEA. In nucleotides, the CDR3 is TGTGCCAGCAGCTCCTTAGGGACAGGGCGCACTGAAGCTTTCTTT. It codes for CASSSLGTGRTEAFF.

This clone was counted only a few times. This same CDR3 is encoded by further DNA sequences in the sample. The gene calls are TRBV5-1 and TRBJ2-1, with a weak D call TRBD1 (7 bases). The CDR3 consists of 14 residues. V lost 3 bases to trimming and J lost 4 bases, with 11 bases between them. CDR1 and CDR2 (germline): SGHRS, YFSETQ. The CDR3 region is CASSSSGGYNEQFF. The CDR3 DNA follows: TGCGCCAGCAGCTCATCAGGGGGGTACAATGAGCAGTTCTTC.